A single sample gave rise to the 2 T cell receptor beta chains below, sequenced in a study of sequential checkpoint blockade in melanoma. Measured with immunoSEQ multiplex PCR; TCRdb has only the in-frame clones, and not every one. The sample records 30,000 to 40,000 clones, 86% being singletons. The treatment here: randomized to nivolumab then ipilimumab (arm A) or the reverse (arm B). The material sequenced was CD8+ T cells sorted from blood (inferred from file names), taken from a patient given nivolumab and ipilimumab in sequence. These receptors originate from a human donor with melanoma.

The chain is built from TRBV6-4 and TRBJ2-2; D is unresolved. The CDR3 sequence is 13 residues long. The germline V and J ends were trimmed by 1 base and 8 bases, with 8 bases remaining between them. The germline V gene encodes CDR1 MRHNA and CDR2 SNTAGT. CDR3 DNA sequence: TGTGCCAGCAGTGACTTCCTGACAGGGGAGCTGTTTTTT. It codes for CASSDFLTGELFF.

The J gene is TRBJ2-2, the V gene TRBV25-1, with 8 nucleotides matching TRBD2. The CDR3 loop spans 16 amino acids. The germline CDR1 and CDR2 sequences are MGHDK and SYGVNS. The V gene end was trimmed by 0 bases and the J gene end by 4 bases; junction bases not matched to a gene: 4. The chain's CDR3 is CASSEYRGTSTGELFF. CDR3 coding DNA: TGTGCCAGCAGTGAATATCGGGGGACTAGCACCGGGGAGCTGTTTTTT.